One T cell receptor gamma chain is described in this entry. This clone is labeled large (0.1 to 1%). Its binding antigen is unknown. It has no much larger one-base neighbor in the sample; base qualities were not kept. This sample stems from a study of gammadelta T cells in human blood (dated by TCRdb to 2020 to 2021). Summary of the overall study and its limitations: The study reported that microbial exposure appeared to drive polyclonal expansion of innate gamma-delta T cells immediately after birth.

Libraries were constructed by RT-PCR. TCRdb records Illumina MiSeq as the sequencer. TCRdb reanalyzed the public reads with the CATT caller, and identical DNA sequences were merged afterwards. Present in this sample are about 900 gamma-chain clones, around 9% of which were seen just once. The ten largest clones represent approximately 9.3% of the sample. The germline V gene specifies VINAFY as CDR1 and YDVSNSKD as CDR2. V is cut back by 0 bases and J by 5 bases, with 4 bases in the junction unmatched. Including cysteine and phenylalanine, the CDR3 has 13 amino acids. Here the CDR3 DNA is all that survives: 39 bases in frame from base 1.

The sequenced sample was non-Vgamma9Vdelta2 gamma-delta T cells from infant blood. The rearranged chain carries TRGV5 and TRGJ1 or TRGJ2. The sequence derives from a human donor. This receptor has the CDR3 CATWDRLNYKKLF. At the DNA level, the sequence is TGTGCCACCTGGGACAGGCTAAATTATAAGAAACTCTTT.